This TCR beta chain was observed in a study of OX40 agonist ivuxolimab in advanced cancers. Study in general: The study treated patients with ivuxolimab, an agonistic anti-OX40 (CD134) antibody. Dose-escalation patients were diagnosed with hepatocellular carcinoma, melanoma, renal cell cancer or head and neck cancer.

Study-wide findings and caveats: Averaged across samples, CD8+ T cells carried more expanded clones than CD4+ did.

Clones were sequenced by immunoSEQ multiplex PCR, and TCRdb holds only the in-frame ones, with some missing. The table includes over 100,000 clones, 85% to 90% detected once. A single count supports this clone. Antigen unknown. Trimming left V 4 bases short and J 5 bases short, with 14 bases between. This CDR3 contains 14 residues. The V gene's germline CDR1 is WNHNN and CDR2 SYGVQD (reference sequence). This specimen was CD4+ or CD8+ T cells sorted from blood, taken in a trial of the OX40 agonist ivuxolimab. This clonotype was sampled from an adult with an advanced solid tumor such as melanoma, head and neck, liver or kidney cancer. This chain links TRBV10-1 with TRBJ2-5, with a tentative D call TRBD2 (6 bases). CDR3 sequence (DNA): TGCGCCAGCAGTGTTCAACGGGGGTGGGAGACCCAGTACTTC. Protein: CASSVQRGWETQYF.